Sequencing of this T cell receptor (beta chain) was carried out in a study of blood T cell repertoires in COVID-19. Turning to the study itself: Both acute and convalescent COVID-19 samples were obtained from the United States, Italy and Spain. T cells, B-cell-depleted T cells, or PBMCs provided the cDNA or gDNA that served as material.

Trimming took 4 bases from V and 6 from J; bases not matched to a gene: 6. The CDR3 has 13 amino acids. Germline values: CDR1 SGHRS, CDR2 YFSETQ. Produced via immunoSEQ multiplex PCR; TCRdb's table is partial and in-frame only. The table records roughly 50,000 clones, around 84% of them present only once. This TCR was recovered from an elderly woman with COVID-19, enrolled during active disease. The rearrangement joins TRBV5-1 to TRBJ1-2; 7 nucleotides align to TRBD1. Sequenced: peripheral blood. In nucleotides, the CDR3 is TGCGCCAGCAGCATTGACAGGGTCGATGGCTACACCTTC. Translated: CASSIDRVDGYTF.